The clone carrying this T cell receptor beta chain was seen a single time. These data originate in a study of blood T cell repertoires in COVID-19. Study information: The samples span acute and convalescent COVID-19 from the United States, Italy and Spain. T cells, B-cell-depleted T cells, or PBMCs supplied cDNA or gDNA.

With 4 bases clipped from V and 7 bases from J, the junction kept 12 bases outside the gene matches. Germline V gene sequence: CDR1 SGHNT, CDR2 YYREEE (reference sequence). This CDR3 has 15 amino acids. In the authors' workflow: Amplifying reference gene primers gave estimates of nucleated cell counts. Sequencing was performed with immunoSEQ multiplex PCR; in TCRdb, only in-frame clones are kept and a portion is missing. V, J and clone size reflect that table, while D and trimming were determined from the DNA. Among some 220,000 clones, 65% to 90% were seen once, and the ten largest hold over 2%. The clonotype originates from a woman between 65 and 79 years old with COVID-19, enrolled during active disease. The rearrangement links TRBV5-4 to TRBJ2-7; TRBD2 matches 9 bases. Sequenced input: peripheral blood. This CDR3 is CASSPQREVWREQYF. The DNA for the CDR3 is TGTGCCAGCAGCCCCCAGCGGGAGGTGTGGAGGGAGCAGTACTTC.